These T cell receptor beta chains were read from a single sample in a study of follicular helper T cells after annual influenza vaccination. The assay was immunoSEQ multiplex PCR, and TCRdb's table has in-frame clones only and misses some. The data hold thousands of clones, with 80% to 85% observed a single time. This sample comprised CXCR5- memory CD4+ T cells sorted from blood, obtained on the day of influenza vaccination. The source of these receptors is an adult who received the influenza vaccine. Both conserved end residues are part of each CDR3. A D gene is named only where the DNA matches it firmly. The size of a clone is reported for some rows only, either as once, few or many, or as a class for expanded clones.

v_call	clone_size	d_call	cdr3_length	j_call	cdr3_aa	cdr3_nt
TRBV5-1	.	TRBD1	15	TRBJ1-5	CASSWGTGLNQPQHF	TGCGCCAGCAGCTGGGGGACAGGGCTGAACCAGCCCCAGCATTTT
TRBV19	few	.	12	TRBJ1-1	CASSVGGSEAFF	TGTGCCAGTAGTGTCGGTGGAAGTGAAGCTTTCTTT
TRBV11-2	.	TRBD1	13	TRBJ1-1	CASSLAGGGLAFF	TGTGCCAGCAGCTTAGCAGGGGGCGGCTTAGCTTTCTTT
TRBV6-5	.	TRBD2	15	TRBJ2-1	CASSWTGTRGSEQFF	TGTGCCAGCAGTTGGACCGGGACTAGAGGATCTGAGCAGTTCTTC
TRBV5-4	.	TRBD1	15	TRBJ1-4	CASSLEGQGLGKLFF	TGTGCCAGCAGCTTGGAGGGACAGGGTCTCGGAAAACTGTTTTTT
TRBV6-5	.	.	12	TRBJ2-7	CASSSTPGKQYF	TGTGCCAGCAGTTCGACCCCGGGCAAGCAGTACTTC
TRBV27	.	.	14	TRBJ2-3	CASSPLQGTDTQYF	TGTGCCAGCAGCCCCCTCCAGGGGACAGATACGCAGTATTTT
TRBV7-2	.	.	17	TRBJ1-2	CASNLGGGLNPNYGYTF	TGTGCCAGCAACCTTGGGGGGGGGCTAAATCCAAACTATGGCTACACCTTC
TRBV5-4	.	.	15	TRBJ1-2	CASSLGGDSGYGYTF	TGTGCCAGCAGCCTAGGGGGGGACTCGGGCTATGGCTACACCTTC
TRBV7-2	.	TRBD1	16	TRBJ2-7	CASSRSGTDPSGEQYF	TGTGCCAGCAGTAGATCCGGGACAGACCCTTCGGGGGAGCAGTACTTC
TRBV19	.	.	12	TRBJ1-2	CASSLQGDGYTF	TGTGCCAGTAGTCTACAGGGAGATGGCTACACCTTC
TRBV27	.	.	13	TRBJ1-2	CASSLARGRGYTF	TGTGCCAGCAGTTTAGCCAGGGGAAGGGGCTACACCTTC
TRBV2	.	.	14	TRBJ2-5	CASRVPRGRETQYF	TGTGCCAGCAGGGTACCCAGGGGGAGGGAGACCCAGTACTTC
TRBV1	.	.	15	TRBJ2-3	CTSSQEPGSLDTQYF	TGCACCAGCAGCCAAGAACCTGGGTCTTTAGATACGCAGTATTTT
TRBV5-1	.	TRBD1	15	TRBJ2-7	CASRRTGGVLREQYF	TGCGCCAGCAGACGGACAGGGGGGGTGTTGCGCGAGCAGTACTTC
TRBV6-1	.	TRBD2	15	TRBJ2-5	CASRELAGGQETQYF	TGTGCCAGCAGGGAACTAGCGGGGGGCCAAGAGACCCAGTACTTC
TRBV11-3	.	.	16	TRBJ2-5	CASSLVLEGDQETQYF	TGTGCCAGCAGCTTAGTCCTTGAGGGGGACCAAGAGACCCAGTACTTC
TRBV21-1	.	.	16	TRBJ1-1	CASSKGMAGFVTEAFF	TGTGCCAGCAGCAAAGGGATGGCAGGGTTTGTCACTGAAGCTTTCTTT
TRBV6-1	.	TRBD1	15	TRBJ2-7	CASSRTGLRAYEQYF	TGTGCCAGCAGTCGGACAGGATTACGGGCCTACGAGCAGTACTTC
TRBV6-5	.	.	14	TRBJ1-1	CASSYGGFNSEAFF	TGTGCCAGCAGTTACGGGGGATTTAACTCTGAAGCTTTCTTT
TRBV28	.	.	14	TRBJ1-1	CASRQGRPGPEAFF	TGTGCCAGCAGACAGGGTCGCCCGGGGCCTGAAGCTTTCTTT
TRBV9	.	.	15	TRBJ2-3	CASSVGGFSTDTQYF	TGTGCCAGCAGCGTAGGCGGGTTCAGCACAGATACGCAGTATTTT
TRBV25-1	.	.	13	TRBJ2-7	CASSRGTAYEQYF	TGTGCCAGCAGTAGGGGGACGGCGTACGAGCAGTACTTC
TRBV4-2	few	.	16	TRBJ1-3	CASSQDMGGSGNTIYF	TGTGCCAGCAGCCAAGATATGGGGGGCTCTGGAAACACCATATATTTT
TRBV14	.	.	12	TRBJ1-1	CASSQGQSGAFF	TGTGCCAGCAGCCAAGGACAGAGCGGTGCTTTCTTT
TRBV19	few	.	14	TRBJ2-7	CASSKEPLGYEQYF	TGTGCCAGTAGTAAAGAACCACTAGGCTACGAGCAGTACTTC
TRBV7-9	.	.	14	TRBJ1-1	CASSLLTGNTEAFF	TGTGCCAGCAGCTTACTCACAGGGAACACTGAAGCTTTCTTT
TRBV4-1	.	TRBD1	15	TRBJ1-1	CASSHIGRGRREAFF	TGCGCCAGCAGCCATATTGGCAGGGGGCGCCGTGAAGCTTTCTTT
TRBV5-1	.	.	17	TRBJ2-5	CASRLGGGPRYQETQYF	TGCGCCAGCAGGCTGGGTGGGGGGCCACGGTACCAAGAGACCCAGTACTTC
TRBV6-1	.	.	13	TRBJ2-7	CASSEALTYEQYF	TGTGCCAGCAGTGAGGCGCTTACCTACGAGCAGTACTTC
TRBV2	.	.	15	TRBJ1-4	CASKGDFATNEKLFF	TGTGCCAGCAAAGGGGACTTTGCAACTAATGAAAAACTGTTTTTT
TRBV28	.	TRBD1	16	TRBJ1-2	CASTPRGTGTNYGYTF	TGTGCCAGCACCCCTAGGGGGACAGGGACTAACTATGGCTACACCTTC
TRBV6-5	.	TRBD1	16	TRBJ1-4	CASSYSGRGPNEKLFF	TGTGCCAGCAGTTACTCGGGAAGGGGGCCTAATGAAAAACTGTTTTTT
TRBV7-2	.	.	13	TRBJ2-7	CASSLVGGYEQYF	TGTGCCAGCAGCTTAGTCGGCGGCTACGAGCAGTACTTC
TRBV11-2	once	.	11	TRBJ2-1	CASSLGNEQFF	TGTGCCAGCAGCTTAGGCAATGAGCAGTTCTTC
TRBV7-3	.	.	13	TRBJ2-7	CASSLKGVGEQYF	TGTGCCAGCAGCTTAAAGGGGGTGGGCGAGCAGTACTTC
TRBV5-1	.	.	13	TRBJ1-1	CASSLGVNTEAFF	TGCGCCAGCAGCTTGGGGGTGAACACTGAAGCTTTCTTT
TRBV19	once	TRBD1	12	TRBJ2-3	CASSHRGDTQYF	TGTGCCAGTAGCCACAGGGGGGATACGCAGTATTTT
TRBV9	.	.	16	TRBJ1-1	CASSARDWGYTAEAFF	TGTGCCAGCAGCGCCAGGGATTGGGGGTACACAGCTGAAGCTTTCTTT
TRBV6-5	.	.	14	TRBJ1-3	CASPCERSGNTIYF	TGTGCCAGCCCATGCGAACGTTCTGGAAACACCATATATTTT
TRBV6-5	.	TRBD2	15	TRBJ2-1	CASSPSGGLYNEQFF	TGTGCCAGCAGCCCTAGCGGGGGCCTCTACAATGAGCAGTTCTTC
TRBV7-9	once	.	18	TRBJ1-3	CASYKHVSRTNSGNTIYF	TGTGCCAGCTACAAACACGTAAGCCGGACAAACTCTGGAAACACCATATATTTT
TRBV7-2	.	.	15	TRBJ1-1	CASSLGGGGITEAFF	TGTGCCAGCAGCTTAGGCGGGGGGGGGATCACTGAAGCTTTCTTT
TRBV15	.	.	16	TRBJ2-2	CATSRPGNTNTGELFF	TGTGCCACCAGCAGACCCGGGAACACGAACACCGGGGAGCTGTTTTTT
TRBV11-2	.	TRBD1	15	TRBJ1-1	CASSPDRGRNTEAFF	TGTGCCAGCAGCCCAGACAGGGGGCGGAACACTGAAGCTTTCTTT
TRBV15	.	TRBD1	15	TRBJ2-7	CATSRDQQGAGEQYF	TGTGCCACCAGCAGAGATCAACAGGGGGCGGGTGAGCAGTACTTC
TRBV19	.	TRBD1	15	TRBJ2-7	CASSKGQVGLYEQYF	TGTGCCAGTAGTAAAGGACAGGTAGGGCTCTACGAGCAGTACTTC
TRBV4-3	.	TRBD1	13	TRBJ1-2	CASSPRTGDGYTF	TGCGCCAGCAGCCCCCGGACAGGGGACGGCTACACCTTC
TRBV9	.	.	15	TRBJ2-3	CASSVDRGITDTQYF	TGTGCCAGCAGCGTAGACCGGGGTATCACAGATACGCAGTATTTT
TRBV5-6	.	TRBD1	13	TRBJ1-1	CASSLDRGGRAFF	TGTGCCAGCAGCTTGGACAGGGGCGGAAGGGCTTTCTTT
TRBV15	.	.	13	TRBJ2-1	CATSQGGYNEQFF	TGTGCCACCAGCCAAGGGGGGTACAATGAGCAGTTCTTC
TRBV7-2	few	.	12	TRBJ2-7	CASSLALYEQYF	TGTGCCAGCAGCTTAGCTTTGTACGAGCAGTACTTC
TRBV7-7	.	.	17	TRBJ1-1	CASSPGDSKGYGTEAFF	TGTGCTAGCAGCCCTGGGGACTCCAAGGGTTACGGCACTGAAGCTTTCTTT
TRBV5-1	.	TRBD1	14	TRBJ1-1	CASSFGDRGTEAFF	TGCGCCAGCAGCTTCGGGGACAGGGGCACTGAAGCTTTCTTT
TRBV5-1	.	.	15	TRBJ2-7	CASSLEVGLAYEQYF	TGCGCCAGCAGCTTGGAGGTGGGGCTCGCCTACGAGCAGTACTTC
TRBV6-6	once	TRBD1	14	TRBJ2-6	CASRTGVGANVLTF	TGTGCCAGCAGGACAGGGGTTGGGGCCAACGTCCTGACTTTC
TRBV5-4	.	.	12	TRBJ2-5	CASSLSSETQYF	TGTGCCAGCAGCTTGAGTTCTGAGACCCAGTACTTC